This T cell receptor beta chain was sequenced for a study of human T cells and chemical hapten exposure. Background on the study: Slight differences in pooled library volume were the main source of varying TCR yields across samples. General study points: Controls formed significantly fewer large CDR3 similarity clusters than expanded TCRs did. Sensitization with DPC brought no change to TCRs above 1 in 1000 in frequency.

The CDR3 extends over 12 amino acids. Germline loops: CDR1 SQVTM, CDR2 ANQGSEA. J gave up 6 bases and V 4 bases, and 1 base lay outside the gene matches. The time point is: patch test 3, about 24 weeks after DPC sensitization. Treatment meaning: therapeutic diphenylcyclopropenone sensitization with weekly scalp DPC. As the library was built, unique molecular identifiers were attached to individual cDNA molecules. TCRdb reprocessed the RACE reads with MiXCR, giving one entry per CDR3 protein. The table lists some 170,000 distinct CDR3 sequences, 28% of them singletons. Comment on this clonotype: Its matching antigen is unknown.

The receptor was derived from a woman aged 18-29 years with alopecia areata. Some clones in this sample may be carry-over from other donors' samples. The gene calls are TRBV29-1 and TRBJ1-2; TRBD1 aligns across 11 bases. The material sequenced was whole blood, taken in connection with sensitization to the hapten diphenylcyclopropenone (DPC). CDR3 sequence reads: CSVGDRGDGYTF. The CDR3 DNA reads TGCAGCGTTGGGGACAGGGGGGATGGCTACACCTTC.